This T cell receptor beta chain was retrieved from a study of pediatric ulcerative colitis. Study-level results: Two rectal clonotypes were found only in ulcerative colitis patients, all of them. Acute severe colitis showed lower rectal diversity from clonal expansions.

There are 14 residues in the CDR3. The V end lost 5 bases, the J end lost 2 bases, and 12 bases lay between the germline ends. Germline CDR1 is SGHAT and CDR2 is FQNNGV. As regards this clone: The antigen is not known.

Rectal tissue came from one to two pinch biopsies taken at colonoscopy. Clones were read by immunoSEQ multiplex PCR, and TCRdb kept only the in-frame ones, dropping some. The table includes tens of thousands of clones, about 81% detected once. Sequenced: gut tissue. The genes are TRBV11-2 and TRBJ1-2; the D is unclear. This sequence was found in a boy aged 10-17 years with mild ulcerative colitis. CDR3 in DNA: TGTGCCAGCAGCCCCGAGACACCGAACTATGGCTACACCTTC. It is translated as CASSPETPNYGYTF.